This record looks at one T cell receptor (beta chain) sequence and its context. This sample stems from a study of regulatory T cells in long-lasting Graves disease. V shed 4 bases and J 4 bases; nucleotides not matched to a gene: 10. Germline V gives CDR1 SGHRS, CDR2 YFSETQ. This CDR3 contains 16 residues. Time point of the sample: newly diagnosed GD, antithyroid drugs for less than 3 months. RNA extracted from PBMCs served as the sequencing template. Construction of the TCR beta libraries employed iRepertoire HTBI primers in conjunction with Arm-PCR of CDR3 regions. TCRdb passed the multiplex PCR reads through MiXCR, listing each CDR3 protein once. The profile shows approximately 480,000 distinct CDR3 sequences, around 16% of them singletons. In addition, the sample was reused for a study of T cells in Graves' hyperthyroidism and ophthalmopathy.

The sequences come from peripheral blood mononuclear cells (PBMCs), collected at new diagnosis, from a patient treated with antithyroid drugs. The clonotype was recovered from a man aged 40-55 years with Graves disease. J is TRBJ1-3 and V is TRBV5-1, with 8 bases identical to TRBD1. CDR3 bases: TGCGCCAGCAGCCGTGCCGGACAGGGAAACGGAAACACCATATATTTT. Amino acid sequence: CASSRAGQGNGNTIYF.